This TCR beta chain was recovered during a study of radiation and T cells in renal cell carcinoma. In the study overall: Nephrectomy followed 15 Gy stereotactic body radiation by 4 weeks. Study-wide results and limits: Top tumor clonotypes rose in blood 2 weeks post-radiation, then contracted. Pretreatment tumor biopsies were lacking, so baseline clonotypes are unknown.

Germline values: CDR1 SGDLS, CDR2 YYNGEE. The CDR3 covers 15 residues. V was clipped by 0 bases and J by 7 bases; unmatched bases: 7. Concerning this clone itself: What it recognizes is unknown.

The time point is: baseline pretreatment blood. Noted treatment: 15 Gy SBRT to primary tumor, nephrectomy 4 weeks later. Radiation-treated patients gave blood at baseline, week 2 and week 4. Data came from immunoSEQ multiplex PCR; TCRdb stores just in-frame clones and leaves some out. The repertoire holds about 140,000 clones, with less than 85% as singletons. The specimen was blood, collected from a patient whose treatment included radiotherapy and nephrectomy. The origin of this receptor is a woman in her forties or fifties with renal cell carcinoma. This chain links TRBV9 with TRBJ2-7; TRBD1 aligns across 10 bases. CDR3 residues: CASSVGGTGVFEQYF. The CDR3 nucleotides are TGTGCCAGCAGCGTAGGGGGGACAGGGGTCTTTGAGCAGTACTTC.